Below are 18 T cell receptor beta chains sequenced from a single sample in a study of blood T cell repertoires in COVID-19 (TCRdb year 2020). Preparation of the library involved the immunoSEQ multiplex PCR assay. TCRdb took this table from immuneACCESS and kept in-frame rearrangements with V and J called. Such tables lack part of the clones; where checked against another copy, unresolved V genes explain under half of the gap, and the rest is unexplained. The sample profile shows some 340,000 clones; 85% to 95% of them were found once. Around 4.2% of the sample lies in the top ten. Sequenced sample: PBMCs or T cells enriched from blood (not recorded which). These receptors were obtained from a woman younger than 45 who had been exposed to COVID-19.

The rearrangement joins TRBV2 to TRBJ2-5; 15 nucleotides agree with TRBD2. Germline CDR1 is SNHLY and CDR2 is FYNNEI. V was clipped by 5 bases and J by 0 bases; unmatched bases: 4. This CDR3 spans 17 amino acids. The CDR3 DNA reads TGTGCCAGCAGTCGGGGACTAGCGGGGGGCTACCAAGAGACCCAGTACTTC. Translating it yields CASSRGLAGGYQETQYF.

The chain employs TRBV7-9 and TRBJ1-2; D uncertain. The germline V gene encodes CDR1 SEHNR and CDR2 FQNEAQ (reference sequence). CDR3 length: 12 residues. V shed 1 base and J shed 8 bases, with 8 bases lying between them. CDR3 DNA sequence: TGTGCCAGCAGCTTAGAGGAGTACGGCTACACCTTC. Translated: CASSLEEYGYTF.

The rearrangement uses TRBV11-2 and TRBJ2-2, with a possible D match to TRBD2 (5 bases). CDR1 is SGHAT, CDR2 FQNNGV, per germline. Trimming left V 4 bases short and J 7 bases short, with 7 bases between. The CDR3 is 12 residues long. CDR3 loop: CASSSRDGELFF. The CDR3 region has the DNA TGTGCCAGCAGCTCACGGGACGGGGAGCTGTTTTTT.

The chain uses TRBV5-1 and TRBJ2-7; D perhaps matches TRBD2 (5 bases). CDR1 is SGHRS and CDR2 is YFSETQ in the germline V gene. V lost 7 bases and J 4 bases, leaving 18 bases between the germline ends. The length of the CDR3 is 14 residues. The CDR3 coding sequence is TGCGCCAGCTCCGCAACCGGGATTGGGTACGAGCAGTACTTC. Translating it yields CASSATGIGYEQYF. Drawing the rest from reference TRBV5-1 and TRBJ2-7, the complete variable domain is KAGVTQTPRYLIKTRGQQVTLSCSPISGHRSVSWYQQTPGQGLQFLFEYFSETQRNKGNFPGRFSGRQFSNSRSEMNVSTLELGDSALYLCASSATGIGYEQYFGPGTRLTVT.

The chain links TRBV19 to TRBJ1-4; TRBD1 matches at 10 bases. This CDR3 has 16 residues. The ends lost 7 bases at V and 8 bases at J; junction bases unmatched: 13. In germline, CDR1 is LNHDA, CDR2 SQIVND (reference sequence). CDR3 residues: CASNLRPGQGNEKLFF. DNA for the CDR3: TGTGCCAGTAACCTACGACCGGGACAGGGGAACGAAAAACTGTTTTTT.

This clone was observed a handful of times. The rearrangement uses TRBV19 and TRBJ1-4; unclear D gene. This CDR3 contains 13 residues. Germline V lookup: CDR1 LNHDA, CDR2 SQIVND (reference sequence). The V gene lost 5 bases and the J gene lost 5 bases, with 9 bases spanning the gap. The CDR3 spells CASSDRGNEKLFF. For the CDR3, the DNA is TGTGCCAGTAGTGATCGCGGCAATGAAAAACTGTTTTTT.

CDR3 nucleotides: TGTGCCAGCAGCTCTATCCATGAGCAGTTCTTC. Amino acids: CASSSIHEQFF. This rearrangement joins TRBV7-9 to TRBJ2-1; D is unresolved. This CDR3 spans 11 amino acids. Germline values: CDR1 SEHNR, CDR2 FQNEAQ (reference sequence). Trimming pared 4 bases from V and 8 bases from J, leaving 6 bases between.

The rearrangement joins TRBV7-9 to TRBJ1-6; D ambiguous. Germline CDR1 is SEHNR and CDR2 is FQNEAQ (reference sequence). There are 14 residues in the CDR3. V lost 8 bases and J 6 bases, leaving 14 bases between the germline ends. The CDR3 nucleotides read TGTGCCAGCGACGACGGTGGGCTTAATTCACCCCTCCACTTT. As protein: CASDDGGLNSPLHF.

The chain employs TRBV5-1 and TRBJ1-6; no clear D. Germline values: CDR1 SGHRS, CDR2 YFSETQ. CDR3 length: 14 amino acids. V gave up 1 base and J gave up 9 bases, with 11 bases separating them. CDR3 nucleotides: TGCGCCAGCAGCTTGTGGGAGGGTGGTTCACCCCTCCACTTT. As protein: CASSLWEGGSPLHF.

This chain uses TRBV5-1 with TRBJ1-1; a weak D match, TRBD1 (6 bases). Per the germline V gene, CDR1 is SGHRS and CDR2 is YFSETQ. V was cut by 0 bases and J by 5 bases, with 14 bases left in between. This CDR3 is 15 amino acids long. The CDR3 loop reads CASSLEVGAGTEAFF. In DNA, the CDR3 is TGCGCCAGCAGCTTGGAGGTGGGGGCTGGGACTGAAGCTTTCTTT.

The chain joins TRBV13 to TRBJ2-1; maybe TRBD2 (6 bases). CDR3 length equals 15 residues. From germline, CDR1 is PRHDT and CDR2 FYEKMQ (reference sequence). Trimming left V 1 base short and J 2 bases short, with 9 bases between. CDR3 sequence: CASSLAGEAYNEQFF. CDR3 bases: TGTGCCAGCAGCTTAGCGGGGGAAGCCTACAATGAGCAGTTCTTC. Based on the CDR3 plus reference TRBV13 and TRBJ2-1, the full variable domain is AAGVIQSPRHLIKEKRETATLKCYPIPRHDTVYWYQQGPGQDPQFLISFYEKMQSDKGSIPDRFSAQQFSDYHSELNMSSLELGDSALYFCASSLAGEAYNEQFFGPGTRLTVL.

Only one count was recorded for this clone. This sequence joins TRBV29-1 and TRBJ2-3, with TRBD2 matching over 8 bases. The length of the CDR3 is 16 residues. The junction had 9 bases not matched to a gene; V was cut back by 0 bases and J by 4 bases. The germline CDR1 and CDR2 sequences are SQVTM and ANQGSEA. For the CDR3, the DNA is TGCAGCGTTGAAGATCGCTTAGCGGGGCTGCCAGATACGCAGTATTTT. This codes for CSVEDRLAGLPDTQYF.

This rearrangement joins TRBV12-3 or TRBV12-4 to TRBJ1-2; D gene ambiguous. Trimming left V 2 bases short and J 3 bases short, with 7 bases between. This CDR3 spans 13 amino acids. CDR3 bases: TGTGCCAGCAGTTTAAGGAGGCACTATGGCTACACCTTC. It specifies CASSLRRHYGYTF.

The chain employs TRBV5-1 and TRBJ1-6; 9 positions agree with TRBD1. J was trimmed by 13 bases and V by 4 bases; bases with no gene match: 9. The CDR3 has 14 amino acids. Germline V CDR1 and CDR2: SGHRS, YFSETQ. CDR3 sequence: CASSLGTGSSPLHF. In DNA form, the CDR3 reads TGCGCCAGCAGCCTGGGGACAGGGAGTAGCCCCCTCCACTTT. Full variable domain (outside the CDR3, taken from reference TRBV5-1 and TRBJ1-6): KAGVTQTPRYLIKTRGQQVTLSCSPISGHRSVSWYQQTPGQGLQFLFEYFSETQRNKGNFPGRFSGRQFSNSRSEMNVSTLELGDSALYLCASSLGTGSSPLHFGNGTRLTVT.

This clone was counted a few times. This chain links TRBV6-5 with TRBJ1-2; no reliable D call. The CDR3 runs 13 residues. The germline V and J ends were trimmed by 0 bases and 4 bases, with 6 bases remaining between them. The germline V gene has CDR1 MNHEY and CDR2 SVGAGI. CDR3 nucleotides: TGTGCCAGCAGTTACTCGGCAGGCTATGGCTACACCTTC. It codes for CASSYSAGYGYTF.

CDR3 in DNA: TGTGCCATCAGTGAGTCGACAGGGAGCACAGATACGCAGTATTTT. Translated, it gives CAISESTGSTDTQYF. The chain couples TRBV10-3 to TRBJ2-3, with 7 bases aligning to TRBD1. The CDR3 totals 15 residues. From germline, CDR1 is ENHRY and CDR2 SYGVKD. After removal of 0 bases from V and 0 bases from J, the junction contained 0 bases not matched to a gene.

The chain employs TRBV3-1 (or the pseudogene TRBV3-2) and TRBJ2-4; 7 positions agree with TRBD2. This CDR3 has 14 amino acids. V gave up 1 base and J gave up 4 bases; unmatched junction bases: 1. CDR1 and CDR2 from the germline V gene are LGHDT and YNNKEL (reference sequence). The chain's CDR3 is CASSQGGGKNIQYF. The CDR3 coding sequence is TGTGCCAGCAGCCAAGGGGGGGGGAAAAACATTCAGTACTTC.

V usage is TRBV7-2 and J usage is TRBJ2-3, with a tentative D call TRBD2 (6 bases). The CDR3 loop spans 16 amino acids. Trimming cost V 1 base and J 6 bases, with 17 bases left between them. Germline CDR1 and CDR2: SGHTA and FQGNSA. CDR3 residues: CASSLERLGGGDTQYF. CDR3 DNA: TGTGCCAGCAGCTTAGAACGTTTGGGGGGTGGGGATACGCAGTATTTT.